This T cell receptor beta chain emerged from a study of cytomegalovirus exposure and HLA in healthy donors. The CDR3 spans 15 residues. Germline trimming cut 4 bases from V and 3 bases from J; bases unmatched to any gene: 6. CDR1 and CDR2 (germline): SGHAT, FQNNGV. Use of 60 Vbeta and 13 Jbeta primers characterized the PCR. The method was immunoSEQ multiplex PCR; TCRdb's version includes in-frame clones alone and lacks a portion of them. The repertoire table contains 150,000 to 250,000 clones. The TCR sequence derives from a boy under 18 in good health and CMV-seronegative. The chain couples TRBV11-2 to TRBJ2-3; 8 bases line up with TRBD2. Sequenced: PBMCs. This chain's CDR3 is CASSSFGGGTDTQYF. CDR3 in DNA: TGTGCCAGCAGCTCCTTTGGCGGGGGGACAGATACGCAGTATTTT.